Listed below are T cell receptor beta chains from one sample, sequenced in a study of T-cell memory formation after mild COVID-19. TCRdb ran MiXCR on the 5' RACE reads and lists one entry per CDR3 protein. Of roughly 580,000 distinct CDR3 sequences listed, under 20% are singletons. Sequenced sample: PBMCs or a T cell subset sorted from them (not recorded which). The receptor source for this set is an adult woman who had mild COVID-19 (a few samples of this study predate the infection). Cell type and time point are not known. CDR3s include the opening cysteine and the closing phenylalanine or tryptophan. D genes are given only for firm matches. Only some rows state a clone size, as once, few, many or a class for expanded clones.

clone size	D gene	V gene	J gene	CDR3 DNA	CDR3 protein
few	TRBD2	TRBV6-2/TRBV6-3	TRBJ2-3	TGTGCCAGCAGTTACTCATCTAGCGGGAGGGGAGCAGATACGCAGTATTTT	CASSYSSSGRGADTQYF
NA	NA	TRBV4-3	TRBJ1-2	TGCGCCAGCAGCCCGGCCGTCGGGTGGAACTATGGCTACACCTTC	CASSPAVGWNYGYTF
many	NA	TRBV4-3	TRBJ2-2	TGCGCCAGCAGCCTGTATGTCCATTACAACACCGGGGAGCTGTTTTTT	CASSLYVHYNTGELFF
NA	TRBD2	TRBV5-1	TRBJ2-5	TGCGCCAGCAGCGGCTCTAGCGGGGGGCTCGAGACCCAGTACTTC	CASSGSSGGLETQYF
few	TRBD2	TRBV3-1	TRBJ2-1	TGTGCCAGCAGCCAAGGTCTGAGCGGGGCCTCCTACAATGAGCAGTTCTTC	CASSQGLSGASYNEQFF
few	NA	TRBV9	TRBJ2-3	TGTGCCAGCAGCGTAAGGGGGAGGACATTCACAGATACGCAGTATTTT	CASSVRGRTFTDTQYF
NA	TRBD1	TRBV20-1	TRBJ2-7	TGCAGTGCTACCAAGGGGGCGTATTACGAGCAGTACTTC	CSATKGAYYEQYF
few	TRBD2	TRBV6-5	TRBJ2-7	TGTGCCAGCAGTGACGACTTCGGCGGGGGGGGTTCCTACGAGCAGTACTTC	CASSDDFGGGGSYEQYF
once	TRBD2	TRBV9	TRBJ2-3	TGTGCCAGCAGCGCTCGACTTGGGACTAGCGGTCCCACAGATACGCAGTATTTT	CASSARLGTSGPTDTQYF
NA	TRBD1	TRBV12-3/TRBV12-4	TRBJ1-2	TGTGCCAGCAGAAACAGGGGTTGGTATGGCTACACCTTC	CASRNRGWYGYTF
few	TRBD1	TRBV19	TRBJ1-1	TGTGCCAGTAGTATATGGACAGGGACCGCCACTGAAGCTTTCTTT	CASSIWTGTATEAFF
NA	NA	TRBV11-3	TRBJ2-1	TGTGCCAGCAACGATGAGGGGGGTTACAATGAGCAGTTCTTC	CASNDEGGYNEQFF
NA	TRBD2	TRBV2	TRBJ2-1	TGTGCCAGATTTTCATCTCCGGGACTAGCGGGGGCGTTCAGATCCAATGAGCAGTTCTTC	CARFSSPGLAGAFRSNEQFF
few	TRBD2	TRBV7-3	TRBJ2-5	TGTGCCAGCAGCGTGCTAGCGGGGTCGGGCCAGTACTTC	CASSVLAGSGQYF
NA	NA	TRBV7-2	TRBJ1-2	TGTGCCAGCAGCCACCCGGGGTATGGCTACACCTTC	CASSHPGYGYTF
NA	TRBD1	TRBV9	TRBJ1-2	TGTGCCAGCAGCCCAGGGGGGGACTATGGCTACACCTTC	CASSPGGDYGYTF
NA	NA	TRBV6-1	TRBJ2-7	TGTGCCATCCGGACCGAGGGGAGGTGGCCCTACGAGCAGTACTTC	CAIRTEGRWPYEQYF
NA	TRBD1	TRBV19	TRBJ2-1	TGTGCCAGTAGCACTTCCCGACAGGGGCTCGATCACAATGAGCAGTTCTTC	CASSTSRQGLDHNEQFF
NA	NA	TRBV18	TRBJ2-5	TGTGCCAGCTCACCACCGGGGGCGGAGGTCGGAAAGACCCAGTACTTC	CASSPPGAEVGKTQYF
NA	NA	TRBV27	TRBJ1-1	TGTGCCAGCAGTTTAATGGGTCGAGGAGAAGCTTTCTTT	CASSLMGRGEAFF
few	TRBD2	TRBV27	TRBJ2-1	TGTGCCACCCAACTAGCGGGATTCTACAATGAGCAGTTCTTC	CATQLAGFYNEQFF
NA	NA	TRBV30	TRBJ2-7	TGTGCCTGGAGCCGTAACAGGTTCTACGAGCAGTACTTC	CAWSRNRFYEQYF
few	NA	TRBV7-3	TRBJ2-7	TGTGCCAGCAGCTTACAGGGGGGTTCGAGAGAGCAGTACTTC	CASSLQGGSREQYF
few	TRBD2	TRBV11-2	TRBJ2-5	TGTGCCAGCAGCTCCAGACTGGGACTAGCGGGGGAAGAGACCCAGTACTTC	CASSSRLGLAGEETQYF
few	TRBD2	TRBV11-2	TRBJ2-7	TGTGCCAGCAGCTTAGGTAGCGGGACCTACGAGCAGTACTTC	CASSLGSGTYEQYF
few	NA	TRBV5-1	TRBJ2-7	TGCGCCAGCAGCTATGGGACAAGCTCCTACGAGCAGTACTTC	CASSYGTSSYEQYF
NA	TRBD1	TRBV27	TRBJ1-1	TGTGCCAGCAGGGAGGGGACAGGGTTGACTGAAGCTTTCTTT	CASREGTGLTEAFF
NA	NA	TRBV20-1	TRBJ2-1	TGCAGTGCTGGGCAAGGGACCGACGAGCGATTCTTC	CSAGQGTDERFF